Below are 19 T cell receptor beta chains sequenced from a single sample in a study of blood T cell repertoires in COVID-19. TCRdb's copy holds only in-frame clones and misses some; the assay was immunoSEQ multiplex PCR. Among hundreds of thousands of clones listed, roughly 87% were seen once. Sequencing was done on a sample of PBMCs or T cells enriched from blood (not recorded which). These receptor sequences come from a woman in her twenties or thirties who had recovered from COVID-19.

A note on this clone: The sample has other DNA sequences that encode this CDR3 too. This sequence joins TRBV4-3 and TRBJ2-7; D is perhaps TRBD2 (7 bases). The CDR3 is made up of 17 amino acids. The germline CDR1 and CDR2 sequences are LGHNA and YSLEER. Trimming left V 0 bases short and J 5 bases short, with 20 bases between. The CDR3 nucleotides are TGCGCCAGCAGCCAAGAACGGGGGGCGCATGGTGAAGACGAGCAGTACTTC. Protein product: CASSQERGAHGEDEQYF.

The J gene is TRBJ2-7, the V gene TRBV28; maybe TRBD1 (5 bases). V was shortened by 5 bases and J by 3 bases, with 11 bases between the two germline ends. The CDR3 is 13 residues long. Germline V gene lookup returns CDR1 MDHEN and CDR2 SYDVKM. In DNA, the CDR3 is TGTGCCAGCAGTCCCACAGGTGACTACGAGCAGTACTTC. It codes for CASSPTGDYEQYF. The variable domain in full, completed from reference TRBV28 and TRBJ2-7, reads DVKVTQSSRYLVKRTGEKVFLECVQDMDHENMFWYRQDPGLGLRLIYFSYDVKMKEKGDIPEGYSVSREKKERFSLILESASTNQTSMYLCASSPTGDYEQYFGPGTRLTVT.

The V and J genes are TRBV28 and TRBJ2-1; possibly TRBD1 for D (6 bases). Trimming removed 8 bases from V and 1 base from J, with 12 bases in between. The CDR3 contains 14 residues. The germline V gene encodes CDR1 MDHEN and CDR2 SYDVKM. As DNA, the CDR3 is TGTGCCAGCGATGGGGGCCAATCCTACAATGAGCAGTTCTTC. Its protein product is CASDGGQSYNEQFF.

V is TRBV9 and J is TRBJ1-2; 7 nucleotides match TRBD1. Trimming cost V 3 bases and J 8 bases; bases outside gene matches: 13. Germline loops: CDR1 SGDLS, CDR2 YYNGEE. The CDR3 contains 15 residues. CDR3 in amino acids: CASSGPLDRLGGYTF. CDR3 nucleotide sequence: TGTGCCAGCAGCGGACCCTTGGACAGGCTCGGAGGCTACACCTTC.

The J gene is TRBJ2-3, the V gene TRBV27, with TRBD2 identical over 11 bases. Germline V gene sequence: CDR1 MNHEY, CDR2 SMNVEV (reference sequence). The CDR3 spans 17 residues. V trimming: 5 bases; J trimming: 2 bases; junction bases outside the gene matches: 9. The CDR3 sequence: CASSPVTSGGLTDTQYF. CDR3 coding DNA: TGTGCCAGCAGTCCCGTAACTAGCGGGGGTCTCACAGATACGCAGTATTTT.

V gene TRBV10-2 combines with J gene TRBJ1-2; tentative D call: TRBD1 (5 bases). The CDR3 runs 17 residues. CDR1 and CDR2 from the germline V gene are WSHSY and SAAADI. V was clipped by 0 bases and J by 5 bases, with 19 bases between them. CDR3 sequence reads: CASSESGGYGVPYGYTF. CDR3 coding DNA: TGCGCCAGCAGTGAGTCCGGGGGGTATGGGGTCCCTTATGGCTACACCTTC.

This sequence joins TRBV19 and TRBJ2-2, with 14 bases that match TRBD2. Germline V gene sequence: CDR1 LNHDA, CDR2 SQIVND (reference sequence). V trimming: 5 bases; J trimming: 3 bases; junction bases outside the gene matches: 5. CDR3 length: 17 amino acids. CDR3 protein: CASSPGTSGRYTGELFF. The CDR3 nucleotides are TGTGCCAGTAGTCCCGGGACTAGCGGGAGATACACCGGGGAGCTGTTTTTT.

This chain joins TRBV4-2 and TRBJ1-2, with a possible D match to TRBD1 (6 bases). Germline V gene sequence: CDR1 LGHNA, CDR2 YNFKEQ. Trimming removed 3 bases from V and 7 bases from J, with 9 bases in between. The CDR3 consists of 12 residues. The DNA of the CDR3 is TGTGCCAGCAGCCAGAGGGGGGGTGGCTACACCTTC. The encoded protein is CASSQRGGGYTF.

V is TRBV27 and J is TRBJ2-5; 7 positions match TRBD1. The ends lost 0 bases at V and 1 base at J; junction bases unmatched: 2. The CDR3 extends over 15 amino acids. Germline V gene lookup returns CDR1 MNHEY and CDR2 SMNVEV (reference sequence). The CDR3 nucleotides are TGTGCCAGCAGTTTATCGACAGGGCGCCAAGAGACCCAGTACTTC. Amino acid sequence: CASSLSTGRQETQYF.

CDR3 residues: CASSPGQGASGNTIYF. CDR3 in DNA: TGCGCCAGCAGCCCTGGACAGGGGGCGAGTGGAAACACCATATATTTT. The rearrangement links TRBV5-1 to TRBJ1-3, with 11 positions matching TRBD1. Trimming at V came to 4 bases and at J to 3 bases, leaving 6 bases not matched to a gene. This CDR3 spans 16 amino acids. The V gene's germline CDR1 is SGHRS and CDR2 YFSETQ.

The chain employs TRBV28 and TRBJ1-4; D is possibly TRBD1 (5 bases). V dropped 5 bases and J dropped 5 bases, with 15 bases sitting between them. CDR1 is MDHEN and CDR2 is SYDVKM in the germline V gene. The CDR3 runs 15 residues. The CDR3 spells CASSPPRGGNEKLFF. The CDR3, as DNA: TGTGCCAGCAGTCCCCCGCGGGGGGGGAATGAAAAACTGTTTTTT.

V and J are TRBV28 and TRBJ1-2; the D gene is possibly TRBD1 (6 bases). V lost 1 base to trimming and J lost 6 bases, with 9 bases between them. From germline, CDR1 is MDHEN and CDR2 SYDVKM. This CDR3 is built from 13 residues. The CDR3 DNA reads as TGTGCCAGCAGTTTATTATGGGACAATGGCTACACCTTC. Its protein is CASSLLWDNGYTF.

The chain has TRBV3-1 (or the pseudogene TRBV3-2) and TRBJ2-7; D gene uncertain. Per the germline V gene, CDR1 is LGHDT and CDR2 is YNNKEL (reference sequence). With 3 bases removed from V and 4 bases from J, the gap between germline ends came to 4 bases. The CDR3 runs 11 residues. DNA of the CDR3: TGTGCCAGCAGCCAGTCTTACGAGCAGTACTTC. Its protein product is CASSQSYEQYF.

This chain connects TRBV15 to TRBJ2-1; no reliable D call. Germline assignment: CDR1 LNHNV and CDR2 YYDKDF (reference sequence). The CDR3 extends over 15 amino acids. V was clipped by 0 bases and J by 3 bases, with 9 bases between them. CDR3 sequence (DNA): TGTGCCACCAGCAGAGAGCTACTGAACTACAATGAGCAGTTCTTC. It yields the protein CATSRELLNYNEQFF.

This chain links TRBV28 with TRBJ2-2; D not resolved. V lost 2 bases and J 5 bases, leaving 12 bases between the germline ends. The CDR3 covers 15 residues. In germline, CDR1 is MDHEN, CDR2 SYDVKM. Here the CDR3 DNA reads TGTGCCAGCAGTTTACAAGCCGACGGGACCGGGGAGCTGTTTTTT. This sequence encodes CASSLQADGTGELFF.

The chain carries TRBV2 and TRBJ1-2; 8 bases agree with TRBD1. CDR3 length: 13 amino acids. Germline values: CDR1 SNHLY, CDR2 FYNNEI. V trimming: 7 bases; J trimming: 5 bases; junction bases outside the gene matches: 6. The CDR3 protein is CASTKDREYGYTF. The CDR3 nucleotides read TGTGCCAGCACTAAGGACAGGGAGTATGGCTACACCTTC.

CDR3 region: CASRFRGNTEAFF. The CDR3, as DNA: TGTGCCAGTAGGTTCCGGGGGAACACTGAAGCTTTCTTT. This sequence joins TRBV19 and TRBJ1-1; D uncertain. This CDR3 region has 13 residues. Trimming took 6 bases from V and 1 from J, leaving 9 bases between them. Germline V CDR1 and CDR2: LNHDA, SQIVND (reference sequence).

The chain combines TRBV6-2 or TRBV6-3 with TRBJ2-6; D is possibly TRBD1 (6 bases). V dropped 6 bases and J dropped 0 bases, with 21 bases sitting between them. CDR1 is MNHEY and CDR2 is SVGEGT in the germline V gene. The CDR3 covers 19 residues. The DNA of the CDR3 is TGTGCCAGCAGCCAAAACCGGGCAGGGGACACCTCTGGGGCCAACGTCCTGACTTTC. Residues: CASSQNRAGDTSGANVLTF.

This clone turned up a few times. The chain couples TRBV7-8 to TRBJ2-6, with no clear D. Germline CDR1 and CDR2: SGHVS and FQNEAQ. Trimming took off 0 bases at V and 4 bases at J, with 10 bases between the two ends. This CDR3 spans 16 amino acids. The CDR3 bases are TGTGCCAGCAGCTTAGCTAACAGATTAGGGGCCAACGTCCTGACTTTC. Its translation is CASSLANRLGANVLTF.